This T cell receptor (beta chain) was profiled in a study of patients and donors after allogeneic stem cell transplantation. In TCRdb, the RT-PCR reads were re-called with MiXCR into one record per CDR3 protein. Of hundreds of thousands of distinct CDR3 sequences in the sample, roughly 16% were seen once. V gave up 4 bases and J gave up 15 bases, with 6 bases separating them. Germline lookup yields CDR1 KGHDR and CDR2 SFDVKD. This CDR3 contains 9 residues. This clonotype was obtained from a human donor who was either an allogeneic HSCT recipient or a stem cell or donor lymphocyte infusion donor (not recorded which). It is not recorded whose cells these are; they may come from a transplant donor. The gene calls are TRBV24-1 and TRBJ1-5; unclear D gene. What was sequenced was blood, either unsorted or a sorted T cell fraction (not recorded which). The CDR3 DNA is TGTGCCACCAGTGACCCAGGGCATTTT. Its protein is CATSDPGHF.